This T cell receptor beta chain was found in a study of T cell responses to AZD1222 COVID-19 vaccine. Study results and limitations: Spike-wide vaccine-associated CD4 TCRs dominated at 160-218 and 743-854. Once two AZD1222 doses were given, Spike-specific TCR breadth and depth went up.

Trimming pared 4 bases from V and 4 bases from J, leaving 12 bases between. The length of the CDR3 is 13 residues. The germline V gene encodes CDR1 SGHNT and CDR2 YYREEE (reference sequence). Remarks on this clone: Its antigen is undetermined.

Only in-frame clones appear in the TCRdb table, and some are missing; sequencing was by immunoSEQ multiplex PCR. Of some 150,000 clones listed, just over 90% are singletons. The receptor's source is an adult in good health. The V call is TRBV5-4, the J call TRBJ2-7, with D perhaps matching TRBD2 (6 bases). The source was peripheral blood, collected on day 0 of AZD1222 vaccination. The CDR3: CASSPGTEYEQYF. The CDR3 DNA sequence: TGTGCCAGCAGCCCCGGGACTGAGTACGAGCAGTACTTC.